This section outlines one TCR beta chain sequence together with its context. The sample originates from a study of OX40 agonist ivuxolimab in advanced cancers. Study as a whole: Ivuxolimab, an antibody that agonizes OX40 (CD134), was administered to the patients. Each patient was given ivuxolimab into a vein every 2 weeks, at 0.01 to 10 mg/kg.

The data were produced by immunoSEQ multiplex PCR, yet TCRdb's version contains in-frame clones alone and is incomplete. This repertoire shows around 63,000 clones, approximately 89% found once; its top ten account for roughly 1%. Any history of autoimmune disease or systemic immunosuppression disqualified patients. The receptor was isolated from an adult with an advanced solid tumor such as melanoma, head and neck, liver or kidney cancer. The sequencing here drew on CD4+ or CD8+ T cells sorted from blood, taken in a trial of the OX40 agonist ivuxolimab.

The DNA of the CDR3 is TGTGCCAGCAGTGAACGCTCGACAGGGGGAGGAGGTAATTCACCCCTCCACTTT. Residues: CASSERSTGGGGNSPLHF. V usage is TRBV6-1 and J usage is TRBJ1-6; 9 bases agree with TRBD1. The V and J ends lost 2 bases and 6 bases, in that order; junction bases with no gene match: 11. Germline-derived CDR1 and CDR2 are MNHNS and SASEGT. The CDR3 is made up of 18 amino acids.